The entry below describes one T cell receptor beta chain. Germline V gene lookup returns CDR1 SGHTA and CDR2 FQGNSA. Trimming stripped 0 bases from V and 9 bases from J, with 6 bases between. The CDR3 runs to 12 residues. The entry originates in a study of technical replicates of blood from several donors. Profiling relied on immunoSEQ multiplex PCR, and the TCRdb table lists in-frame clones only, not all of them. The table records under 100,000 clones, approximately 86% of them present only once. This rearrangement joins TRBV7-2 to TRBJ2-1; D is unclear. This sequence originates from a human donor in good health. Some clones in this sample may be carry-over from other donors' samples. The specimen was PBMCs. The CDR3 is CASSLARLEQFF. The CDR3 DNA sequence: TGTGCCAGCAGCTTAGCTAGACTTGAGCAGTTCTTC.